This is a list of T cell receptor beta chains from one sample in a study of high-grade serous ovarian cancer treatment subgroups. Only in-frame clones appear in the TCRdb table, and some are missing; sequencing was by immunoSEQ multiplex PCR. This sample carries 25,000 to 30,000 clones, 80% to 90% of them seen once, and the ten largest clones take around 2.3%. Source material: tumor tissue. The receptor set was obtained from a human donor with high-grade serous ovarian cancer. The CDR3 runs from the conserved cysteine through the conserved F or W. D genes are given only for firm matches. Clone size is not always given. Where it is, it says once, few, many or a class for expanded clones.

d_call: TRBD1; clone_size: NA; v_call: TRBV10-3; j_call: TRBJ1-1; cdr3_aa: CAIQPGQGYEAFF; cdr3_nt: TGTGCCATTCAGCCGGGACAGGGCTATGAAGCTTTCTTT
d_call: NA; clone_size: NA; v_call: TRBV4-1; j_call: TRBJ1-2; cdr3_aa: CASSQDRGGLYGYTF; cdr3_nt: TGCGCCAGCAGCCAAGATAGGGGGGGGCTCTATGGCTACACCTTC
d_call: NA; clone_size: few; v_call: TRBV6-5; j_call: TRBJ1-5; cdr3_aa: CASSPGGGRQPQHF; cdr3_nt: TGTGCCAGCAGCCCCGGGGGCGGCAGACAGCCCCAGCATTTT
d_call: NA; clone_size: NA; v_call: TRBV14; j_call: TRBJ1-4; cdr3_aa: CASSPLGGTNEKLFF; cdr3_nt: TGTGCCAGCAGCCCCCTCGGGGGAACTAATGAAAAACTGTTTTTT
d_call: NA; clone_size: once; v_call: TRBV5-6; j_call: TRBJ1-2; cdr3_aa: CASSSGTGTLLGYTF; cdr3_nt: TGTGCCAGCAGCTCGGGAACCGGGACCCTCTTGGGCTACACCTTC
d_call: TRBD2; clone_size: NA; v_call: TRBV5-4; j_call: TRBJ2-1; cdr3_aa: CASSPAGGKTNEQFF; cdr3_nt: TGTGCCAGCAGCCCAGCGGGAGGAAAAACGAATGAGCAGTTCTTC
d_call: TRBD2; clone_size: NA; v_call: TRBV18; j_call: TRBJ2-7; cdr3_aa: CASSPLGLASGSYEQYF; cdr3_nt: TGTGCCAGCTCACCATTAGGGTTGGCTAGCGGGTCCTACGAGCAGTACTTC
d_call: NA; clone_size: NA; v_call: TRBV9; j_call: TRBJ1-6; cdr3_aa: CASSQEGVNSPLHF; cdr3_nt: TGTGCCAGCAGCCAAGAAGGGGTCAATTCACCCCTCCACTTT
d_call: NA; clone_size: NA; v_call: TRBV28; j_call: TRBJ2-7; cdr3_aa: CASSLYQTLYEQYF; cdr3_nt: TGTGCCAGCAGTTTGTACCAAACCCTCTACGAGCAGTACTTC
d_call: NA; clone_size: once; v_call: TRBV11-2; j_call: TRBJ2-1; cdr3_aa: CASSLGSLGYNEQFF; cdr3_nt: TGTGCCAGCAGCTTAGGGTCACTAGGGTACAATGAGCAGTTCTTC
d_call: TRBD2; clone_size: NA; v_call: TRBV7-2; j_call: TRBJ2-1; cdr3_aa: CASSGGTSGRGRYNEQFF; cdr3_nt: TGTGCCAGCAGCGGTGGGACTAGCGGGAGAGGTCGGTACAATGAGCAGTTCTTC
d_call: TRBD1; clone_size: NA; v_call: TRBV2; j_call: TRBJ2-7; cdr3_aa: CASIPRQGAYEQYF; cdr3_nt: TGTGCCAGTATCCCCCGGCAGGGGGCCTACGAGCAGTACTTC
d_call: TRBD2; clone_size: NA; v_call: TRBV18; j_call: TRBJ2-7; cdr3_aa: CASSLSSSGSYEQYF; cdr3_nt: TGTGCCAGCTCTCTTAGCTCTAGCGGGAGTTACGAGCAGTACTTC
d_call: TRBD1; clone_size: NA; v_call: TRBV5-1; j_call: TRBJ2-5; cdr3_aa: CASSLGTGGQETQYF; cdr3_nt: TGCGCCAGCAGCTTGGGGACAGGGGGACAAGAGACCCAGTACTTC
d_call: NA; clone_size: NA; v_call: TRBV5-5; j_call: TRBJ1-2; cdr3_aa: CASSLGGGNYGYTF; cdr3_nt: TGTGCCAGCAGCTTGGGGGGGGGCAACTATGGCTACACCTTC